This T cell receptor (beta chain) was retrieved from a study of T cell changes during pregnancy in multiple sclerosis (dated by TCRdb to the late 2010s). Study-level background: The study looked at changes in the T cell repertoire across pregnancy in women with multiple sclerosis.

The library was built by means of the immunoSEQ multiplex PCR assay. TCRdb's version of the immuneACCESS table is confined to in-frame rearrangements and falls short of the full clone set. An unresolved V gene accounts for under half of the shortfall where checked; the remainder is of unknown origin. The sample table shows 100,000 or so clones, and 85% to 95% are seen once. The biggest ten clones account for 3.5% to 4.5% of the sample. To note about this clone: The antigen this receptor binds is unknown. No base quality information exists; no much larger clone differs at one position.

This TCR was sampled from a female donor with multiple sclerosis, enrolled in a pregnancy study. This specimen consisted of peripheral blood, obtained in the first trimester of pregnancy.

Read as DNA, the sequence is TGTGCCAGCCAGGGGGTTGACAATCAGCCCCAGCATTTT. This yields the protein CASQGVDNQPQHF. In this chain, TRBV27 is recombined with TRBJ1-5, and TRBD1 aligns with 7 junction nucleotides. The germline V gene (reference sequence) supplies CDR1 MNHEY and CDR2 SMNVEV. Counted from cysteine to phenylalanine, this CDR3 has 13 amino acids. The sequence is cut down to CDR3 DNA, 39 bases in frame from base 1. Ends trimmed: V by 8 bases, J by 3 bases; bases unmatched to a gene: 4.